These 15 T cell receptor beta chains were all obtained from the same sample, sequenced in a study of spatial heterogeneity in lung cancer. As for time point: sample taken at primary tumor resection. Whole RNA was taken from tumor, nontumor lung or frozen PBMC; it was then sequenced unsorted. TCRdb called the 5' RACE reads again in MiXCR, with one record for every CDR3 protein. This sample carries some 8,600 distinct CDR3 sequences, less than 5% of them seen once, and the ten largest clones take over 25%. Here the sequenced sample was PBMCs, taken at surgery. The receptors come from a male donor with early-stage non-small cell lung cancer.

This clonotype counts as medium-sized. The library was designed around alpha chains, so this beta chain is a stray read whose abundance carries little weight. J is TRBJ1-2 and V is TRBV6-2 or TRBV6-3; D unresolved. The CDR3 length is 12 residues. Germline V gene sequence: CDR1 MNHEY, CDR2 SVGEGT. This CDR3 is CATSLDNYGYTF. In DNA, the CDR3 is TGTGCGACCTCCCTGGATAATTATGGCTACACCTTC.

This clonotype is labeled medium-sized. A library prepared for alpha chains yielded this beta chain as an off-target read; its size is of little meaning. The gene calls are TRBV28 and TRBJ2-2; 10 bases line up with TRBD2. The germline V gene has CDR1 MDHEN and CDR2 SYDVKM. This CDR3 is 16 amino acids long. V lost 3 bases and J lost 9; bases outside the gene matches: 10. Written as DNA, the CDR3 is TGTGCCAGCAGTTTTGGCCTAGCGGGGGTATACCGGGAGCTGTTTTTT. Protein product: CASSFGLAGVYRELFF.

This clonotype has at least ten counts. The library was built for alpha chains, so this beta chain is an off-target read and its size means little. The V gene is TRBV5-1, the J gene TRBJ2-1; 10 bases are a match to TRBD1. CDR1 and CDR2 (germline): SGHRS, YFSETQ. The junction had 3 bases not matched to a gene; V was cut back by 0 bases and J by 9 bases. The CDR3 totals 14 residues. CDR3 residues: CASSLGQGASEQFF. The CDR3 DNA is TGCGCCAGCAGCTTGGGACAGGGGGCGAGTGAGCAGTTCTTC. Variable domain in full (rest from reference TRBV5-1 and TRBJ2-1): KAGVTQTPRYLIKTRGQQVTLSCSPISGHRSVSWYQQTPGQGLQFLFEYFSETQRNKGNFPGRFSGRQFSNSRSEMNVSTLELGDSALYLCASSLGQGASEQFFGPGTRLTVL.

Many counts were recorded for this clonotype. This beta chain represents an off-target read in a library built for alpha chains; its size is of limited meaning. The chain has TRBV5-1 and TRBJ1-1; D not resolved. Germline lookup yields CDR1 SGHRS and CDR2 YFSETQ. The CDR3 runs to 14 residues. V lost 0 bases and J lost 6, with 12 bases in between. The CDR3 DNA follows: TGCGCCAGCAGCTTGGAATCCGGGTTCGCTGAAGCTTTCTTT. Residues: CASSLESGFAEAFF. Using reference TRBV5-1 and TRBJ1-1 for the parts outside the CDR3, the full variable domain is KAGVTQTPRYLIKTRGQQVTLSCSPISGHRSVSWYQQTPGQGLQFLFEYFSETQRNKGNFPGRFSGRQFSNSRSEMNVSTLELGDSALYLCASSLESGFAEAFFGQGTRLTVV.

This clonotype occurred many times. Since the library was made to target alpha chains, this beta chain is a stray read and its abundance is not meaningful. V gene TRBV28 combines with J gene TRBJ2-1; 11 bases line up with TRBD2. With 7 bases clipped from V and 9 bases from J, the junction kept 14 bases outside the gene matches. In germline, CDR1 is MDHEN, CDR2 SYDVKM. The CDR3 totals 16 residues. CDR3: CASTLSGGARLSEQFF. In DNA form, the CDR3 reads TGTGCCAGCACTCTTAGCGGGGGGGCTAGGCTTTCTGAGCAGTTCTTC.

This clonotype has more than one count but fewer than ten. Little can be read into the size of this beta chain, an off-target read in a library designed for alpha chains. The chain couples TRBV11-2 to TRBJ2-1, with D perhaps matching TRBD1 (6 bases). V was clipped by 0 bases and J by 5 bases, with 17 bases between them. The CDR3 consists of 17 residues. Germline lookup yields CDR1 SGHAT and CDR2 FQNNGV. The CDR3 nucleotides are TGTGCCAGCAGCTTAGATCCCCCAGGGGTATGGAACAATGAGCAGTTCTTC. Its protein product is CASSLDPPGVWNNEQFF.

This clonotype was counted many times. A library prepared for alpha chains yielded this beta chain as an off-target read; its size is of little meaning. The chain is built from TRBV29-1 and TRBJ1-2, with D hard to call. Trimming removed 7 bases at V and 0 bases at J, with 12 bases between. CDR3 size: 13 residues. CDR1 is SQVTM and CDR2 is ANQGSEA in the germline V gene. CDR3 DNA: TGCAGCGGGGGAGTCAGCTCTAACTATGGCTACACCTTC. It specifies CSGGVSSNYGYTF. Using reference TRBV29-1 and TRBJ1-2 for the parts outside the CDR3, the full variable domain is SAVISQKPSRDICQRGTSLTIQCQVDSQVTMMFWYRQQPGQSLTLIATANQGSEATYESGFVIDKFPISRPNLTFSTLTVSNMSPEDSSIYLCSGGVSSNYGYTFGSGTRLTVV.

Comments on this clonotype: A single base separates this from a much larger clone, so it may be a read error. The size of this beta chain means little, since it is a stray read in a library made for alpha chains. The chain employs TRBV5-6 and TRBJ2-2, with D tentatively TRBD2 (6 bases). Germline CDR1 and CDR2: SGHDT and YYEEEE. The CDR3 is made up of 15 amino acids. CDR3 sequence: CASSYTSYDTEELFF. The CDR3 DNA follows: TGTGCCAGCAGCTATACTAGCTACGACACCGAGGAGCTGTTTTTT.

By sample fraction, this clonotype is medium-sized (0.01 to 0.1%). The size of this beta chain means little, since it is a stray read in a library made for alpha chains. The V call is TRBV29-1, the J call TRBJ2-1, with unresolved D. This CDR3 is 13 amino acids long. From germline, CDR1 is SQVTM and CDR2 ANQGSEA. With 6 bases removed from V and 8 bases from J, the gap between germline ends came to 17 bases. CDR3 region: CSVRVLGGDEQFF. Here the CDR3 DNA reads TGCAGCGTCCGCGTCCTAGGTGGGGATGAGCAGTTCTTC.

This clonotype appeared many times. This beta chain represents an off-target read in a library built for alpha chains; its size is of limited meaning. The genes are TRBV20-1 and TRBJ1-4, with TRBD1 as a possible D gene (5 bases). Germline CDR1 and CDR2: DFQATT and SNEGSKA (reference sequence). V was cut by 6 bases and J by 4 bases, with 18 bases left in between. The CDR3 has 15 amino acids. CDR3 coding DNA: TGCAGTGCCAGCCGGGACGAAGATCTTAATGAAAAACTGTTTTTT. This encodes CSASRDEDLNEKLFF.

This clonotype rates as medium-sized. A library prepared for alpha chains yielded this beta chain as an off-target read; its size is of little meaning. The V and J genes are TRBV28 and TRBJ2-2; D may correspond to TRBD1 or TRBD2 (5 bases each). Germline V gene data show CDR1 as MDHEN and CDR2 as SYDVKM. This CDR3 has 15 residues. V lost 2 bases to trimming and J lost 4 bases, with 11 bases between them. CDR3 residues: CASSLGGRATGELFF. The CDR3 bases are TGTGCCAGCAGTTTAGGAGGCAGGGCCACCGGGGAGCTGTTTTTT.

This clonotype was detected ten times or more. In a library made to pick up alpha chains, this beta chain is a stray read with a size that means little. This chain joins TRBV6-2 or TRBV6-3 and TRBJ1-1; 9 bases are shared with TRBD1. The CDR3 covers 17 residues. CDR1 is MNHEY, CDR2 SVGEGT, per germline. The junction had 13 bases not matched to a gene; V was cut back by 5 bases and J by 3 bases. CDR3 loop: CASSPYLRTGADTEAFF. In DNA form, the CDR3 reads TGTGCCAGCAGTCCATATCTACGGACAGGGGCGGACACTGAAGCTTTCTTT.

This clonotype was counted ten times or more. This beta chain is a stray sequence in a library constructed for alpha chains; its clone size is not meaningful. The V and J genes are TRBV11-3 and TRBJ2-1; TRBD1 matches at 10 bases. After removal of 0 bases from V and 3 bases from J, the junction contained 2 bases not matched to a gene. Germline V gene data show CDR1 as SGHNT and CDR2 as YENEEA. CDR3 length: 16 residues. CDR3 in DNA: TGTGCCAGCAGCTTAGAATGGACAGGGGGCTACAATGAGCAGTTCTTC. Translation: CASSLEWTGGYNEQFF.

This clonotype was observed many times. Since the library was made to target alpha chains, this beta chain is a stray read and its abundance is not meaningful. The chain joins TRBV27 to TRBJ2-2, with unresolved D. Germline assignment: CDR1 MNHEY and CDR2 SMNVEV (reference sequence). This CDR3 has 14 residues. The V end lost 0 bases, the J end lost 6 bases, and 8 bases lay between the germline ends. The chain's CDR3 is CASSLSYSAGELFF. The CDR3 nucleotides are TGTGCCAGCAGTTTATCTTATTCTGCCGGGGAGCTGTTTTTT.

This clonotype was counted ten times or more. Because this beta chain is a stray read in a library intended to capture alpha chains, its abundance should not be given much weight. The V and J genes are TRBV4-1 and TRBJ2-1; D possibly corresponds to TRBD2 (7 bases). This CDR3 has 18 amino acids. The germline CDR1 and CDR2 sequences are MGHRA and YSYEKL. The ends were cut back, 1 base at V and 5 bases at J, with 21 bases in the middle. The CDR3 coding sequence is TGCGCCAGCAGCCAAGCGTCGGGGGGCCACGCCTTCAACAATGAGCAGTTCTTC. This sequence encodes CASSQASGGHAFNNEQFF.